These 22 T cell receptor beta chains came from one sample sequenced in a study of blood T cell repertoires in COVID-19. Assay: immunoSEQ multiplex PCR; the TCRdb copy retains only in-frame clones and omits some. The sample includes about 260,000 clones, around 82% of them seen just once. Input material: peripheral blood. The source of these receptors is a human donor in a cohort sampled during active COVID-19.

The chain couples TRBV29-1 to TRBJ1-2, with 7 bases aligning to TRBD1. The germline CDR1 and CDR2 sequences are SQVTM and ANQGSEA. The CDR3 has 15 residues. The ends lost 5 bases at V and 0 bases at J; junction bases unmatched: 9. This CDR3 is CSVSGTVHTNYGYTF. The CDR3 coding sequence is TGCAGCGTTTCGGGGACAGTCCATACTAACTATGGCTACACCTTC.

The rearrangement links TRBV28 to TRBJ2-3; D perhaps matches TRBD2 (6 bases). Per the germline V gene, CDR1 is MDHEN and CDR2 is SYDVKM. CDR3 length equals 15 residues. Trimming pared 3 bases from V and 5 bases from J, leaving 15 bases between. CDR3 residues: CASSLRQGGGDTQYF. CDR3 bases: TGTGCCAGCAGTTTGCGGCAGGGAGGCGGAGATACGCAGTATTTT.

CDR3 sequence: CASSYPLLREAFF. CDR3 bases: TGTGCCAGCAGTTACCCCCTCTTGCGTGAAGCTTTCTTT. This sequence joins TRBV6-2 or TRBV6-3 and TRBJ1-1; D unresolved. Germline CDR1 is MNHEY and CDR2 is SVGEGT. This CDR3 comprises 13 residues. The V and J ends lost 2 bases and 7 bases respectively, with 11 bases between them.

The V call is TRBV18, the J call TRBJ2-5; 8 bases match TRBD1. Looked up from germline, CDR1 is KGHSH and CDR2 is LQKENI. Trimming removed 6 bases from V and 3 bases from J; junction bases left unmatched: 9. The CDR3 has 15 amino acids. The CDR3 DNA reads TGTGCCAGCTCGATCCTAGCGACAGGGGAAGAGACCCAGTACTTC. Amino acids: CASSILATGEETQYF.

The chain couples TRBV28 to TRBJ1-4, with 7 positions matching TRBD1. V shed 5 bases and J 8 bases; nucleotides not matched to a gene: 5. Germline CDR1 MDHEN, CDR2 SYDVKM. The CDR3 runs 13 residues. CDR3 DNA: TGTGCCAGCAGTACGACAGGGAGGGAAAAACTGTTTTTT. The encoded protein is CASSTTGREKLFF.

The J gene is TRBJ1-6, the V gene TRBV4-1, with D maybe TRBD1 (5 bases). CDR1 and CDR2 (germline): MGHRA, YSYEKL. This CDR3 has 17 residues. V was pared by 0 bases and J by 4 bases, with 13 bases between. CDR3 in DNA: TGCGCCAGCAGCCAAGATCGGACACAATTTTATAATTCACCCCTCCACTTT. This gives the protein CASSQDRTQFYNSPLHF.

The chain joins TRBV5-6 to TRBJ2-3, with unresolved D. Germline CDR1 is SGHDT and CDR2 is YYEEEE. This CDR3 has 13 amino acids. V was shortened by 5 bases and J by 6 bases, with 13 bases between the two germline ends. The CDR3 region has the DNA TGTGCCAGCAGGGAGATGATAATGGATACGCAGTATTTT. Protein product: CASREMIMDTQYF.

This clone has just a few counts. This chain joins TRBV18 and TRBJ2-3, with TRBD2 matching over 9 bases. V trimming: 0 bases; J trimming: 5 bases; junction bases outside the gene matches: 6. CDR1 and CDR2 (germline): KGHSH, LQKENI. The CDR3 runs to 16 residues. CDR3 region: CASSPPERGVEDTQYF. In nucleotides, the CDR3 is TGTGCCAGCTCACCACCCGAGCGGGGGGTTGAAGATACGCAGTATTTT.

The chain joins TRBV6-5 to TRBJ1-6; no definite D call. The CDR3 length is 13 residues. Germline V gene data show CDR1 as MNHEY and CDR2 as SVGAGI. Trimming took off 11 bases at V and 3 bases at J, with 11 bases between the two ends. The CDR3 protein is CAARRSYNSPLHF. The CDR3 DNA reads TGTGCCGCAAGGAGGAGCTATAATTCACCCCTCCACTTT.

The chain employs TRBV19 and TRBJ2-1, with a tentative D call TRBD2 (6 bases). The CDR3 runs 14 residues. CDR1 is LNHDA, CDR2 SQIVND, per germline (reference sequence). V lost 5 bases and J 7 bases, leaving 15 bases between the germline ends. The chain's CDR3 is CASSSQPGVNEQFF. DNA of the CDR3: TGTGCCAGTAGTTCCCAACCGGGGGTGAATGAGCAGTTCTTC.

The CDR3 loop reads CASRSTGSYEQYF. The DNA of the CDR3 is TGTGCCAGCAGATCTACAGGTTCCTACGAGCAGTACTTC. J is TRBJ2-7 and V is TRBV6-5; D might be TRBD1 (5 bases). Germline V gene sequence: CDR1 MNHEY, CDR2 SVGAGI. Trimming shortened V by 6 bases and J by 1 base, and 10 bases separated the two germline ends. This CDR3 has 13 amino acids.

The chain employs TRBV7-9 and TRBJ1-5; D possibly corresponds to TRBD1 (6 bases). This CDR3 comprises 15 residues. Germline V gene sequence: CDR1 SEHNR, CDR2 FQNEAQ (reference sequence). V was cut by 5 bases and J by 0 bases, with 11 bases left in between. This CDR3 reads CASSPGQSSNQPQHF. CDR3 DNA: TGTGCCAGCAGCCCTGGACAGAGTAGCAATCAGCCCCAGCATTTT.

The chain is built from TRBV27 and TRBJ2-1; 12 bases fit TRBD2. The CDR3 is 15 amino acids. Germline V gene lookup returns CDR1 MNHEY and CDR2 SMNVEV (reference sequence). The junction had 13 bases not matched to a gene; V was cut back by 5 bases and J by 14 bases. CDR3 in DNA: TGTGCCAGCAGTACGACTAGCGGGAGAGGGTTTTGCGAGTTCTTC. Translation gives CASSTTSGRGFCEFF.

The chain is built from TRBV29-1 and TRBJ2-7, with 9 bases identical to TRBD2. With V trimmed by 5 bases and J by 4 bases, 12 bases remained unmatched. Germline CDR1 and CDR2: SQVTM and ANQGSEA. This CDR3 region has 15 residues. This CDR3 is CSVSASAGGSYEQYF. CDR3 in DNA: TGCAGCGTTTCCGCTTCAGCGGGGGGATCTTACGAGCAGTACTTC.

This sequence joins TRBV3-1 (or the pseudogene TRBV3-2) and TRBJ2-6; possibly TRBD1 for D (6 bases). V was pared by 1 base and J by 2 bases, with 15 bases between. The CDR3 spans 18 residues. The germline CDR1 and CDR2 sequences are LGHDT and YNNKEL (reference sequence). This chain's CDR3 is CASSQVGITGTGANVLTF. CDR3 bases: TGTGCCAGCAGCCAAGTGGGGATTACAGGGACTGGGGCCAACGTCCTGACTTTC.

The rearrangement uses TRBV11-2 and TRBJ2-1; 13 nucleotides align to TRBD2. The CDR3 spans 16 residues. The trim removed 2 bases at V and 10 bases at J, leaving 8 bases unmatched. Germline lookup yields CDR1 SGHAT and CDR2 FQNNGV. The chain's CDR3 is CASSLIRLAGGVEQFF. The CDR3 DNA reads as TGTGCCAGCAGCTTAATTCGACTAGCGGGAGGTGTGGAGCAGTTCTTC.

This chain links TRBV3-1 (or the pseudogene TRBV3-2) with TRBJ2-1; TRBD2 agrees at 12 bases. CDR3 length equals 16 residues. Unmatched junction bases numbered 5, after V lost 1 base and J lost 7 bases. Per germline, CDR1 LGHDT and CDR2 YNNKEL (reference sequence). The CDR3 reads CASSQGLAGGHNEQFF. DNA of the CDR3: TGTGCCAGCAGCCAAGGGCTAGCGGGGGGGCATAATGAGCAGTTCTTC.

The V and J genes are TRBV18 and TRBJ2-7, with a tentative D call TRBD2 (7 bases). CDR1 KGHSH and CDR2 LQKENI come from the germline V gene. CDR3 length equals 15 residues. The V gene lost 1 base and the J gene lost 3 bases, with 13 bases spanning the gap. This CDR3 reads CASSPRAGDYYEQYF. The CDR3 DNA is TGTGCCAGCTCACCACGCGCAGGGGACTACTACGAGCAGTACTTC.

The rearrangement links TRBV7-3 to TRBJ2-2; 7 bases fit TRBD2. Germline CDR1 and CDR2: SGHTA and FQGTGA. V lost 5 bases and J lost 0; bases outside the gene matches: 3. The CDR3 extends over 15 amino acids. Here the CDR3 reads CASSASGANTGELFF. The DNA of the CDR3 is TGTGCCAGCAGCGCTAGCGGTGCGAACACCGGGGAGCTGTTTTTT.

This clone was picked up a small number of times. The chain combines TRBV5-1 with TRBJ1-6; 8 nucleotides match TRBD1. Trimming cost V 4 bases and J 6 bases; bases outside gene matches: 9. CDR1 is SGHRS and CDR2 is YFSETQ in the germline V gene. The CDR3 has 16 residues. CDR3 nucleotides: TGCGCCAGCAGCCTGAATGCCGGACAGGGTAATTCACCCCTCCACTTT. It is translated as CASSLNAGQGNSPLHF. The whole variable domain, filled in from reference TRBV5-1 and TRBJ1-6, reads KAGVTQTPRYLIKTRGQQVTLSCSPISGHRSVSWYQQTPGQGLQFLFEYFSETQRNKGNFPGRFSGRQFSNSRSEMNVSTLELGDSALYLCASSLNAGQGNSPLHFGNGTRLTVT.

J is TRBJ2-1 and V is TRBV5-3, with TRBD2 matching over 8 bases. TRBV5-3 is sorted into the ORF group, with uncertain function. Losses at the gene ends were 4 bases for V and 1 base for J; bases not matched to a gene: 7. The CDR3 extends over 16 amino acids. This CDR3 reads CARSPMSGGSYNEQFF. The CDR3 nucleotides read TGTGCCAGAAGCCCGATGTCGGGGGGGTCCTACAATGAGCAGTTCTTC.

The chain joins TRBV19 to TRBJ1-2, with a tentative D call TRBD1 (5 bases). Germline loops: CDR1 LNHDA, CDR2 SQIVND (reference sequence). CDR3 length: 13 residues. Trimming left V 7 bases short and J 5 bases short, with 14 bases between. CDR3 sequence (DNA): TGTGCCAGTAACAAAAGGGGTTTTTATGGCTACACCTTC. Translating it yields CASNKRGFYGYTF.